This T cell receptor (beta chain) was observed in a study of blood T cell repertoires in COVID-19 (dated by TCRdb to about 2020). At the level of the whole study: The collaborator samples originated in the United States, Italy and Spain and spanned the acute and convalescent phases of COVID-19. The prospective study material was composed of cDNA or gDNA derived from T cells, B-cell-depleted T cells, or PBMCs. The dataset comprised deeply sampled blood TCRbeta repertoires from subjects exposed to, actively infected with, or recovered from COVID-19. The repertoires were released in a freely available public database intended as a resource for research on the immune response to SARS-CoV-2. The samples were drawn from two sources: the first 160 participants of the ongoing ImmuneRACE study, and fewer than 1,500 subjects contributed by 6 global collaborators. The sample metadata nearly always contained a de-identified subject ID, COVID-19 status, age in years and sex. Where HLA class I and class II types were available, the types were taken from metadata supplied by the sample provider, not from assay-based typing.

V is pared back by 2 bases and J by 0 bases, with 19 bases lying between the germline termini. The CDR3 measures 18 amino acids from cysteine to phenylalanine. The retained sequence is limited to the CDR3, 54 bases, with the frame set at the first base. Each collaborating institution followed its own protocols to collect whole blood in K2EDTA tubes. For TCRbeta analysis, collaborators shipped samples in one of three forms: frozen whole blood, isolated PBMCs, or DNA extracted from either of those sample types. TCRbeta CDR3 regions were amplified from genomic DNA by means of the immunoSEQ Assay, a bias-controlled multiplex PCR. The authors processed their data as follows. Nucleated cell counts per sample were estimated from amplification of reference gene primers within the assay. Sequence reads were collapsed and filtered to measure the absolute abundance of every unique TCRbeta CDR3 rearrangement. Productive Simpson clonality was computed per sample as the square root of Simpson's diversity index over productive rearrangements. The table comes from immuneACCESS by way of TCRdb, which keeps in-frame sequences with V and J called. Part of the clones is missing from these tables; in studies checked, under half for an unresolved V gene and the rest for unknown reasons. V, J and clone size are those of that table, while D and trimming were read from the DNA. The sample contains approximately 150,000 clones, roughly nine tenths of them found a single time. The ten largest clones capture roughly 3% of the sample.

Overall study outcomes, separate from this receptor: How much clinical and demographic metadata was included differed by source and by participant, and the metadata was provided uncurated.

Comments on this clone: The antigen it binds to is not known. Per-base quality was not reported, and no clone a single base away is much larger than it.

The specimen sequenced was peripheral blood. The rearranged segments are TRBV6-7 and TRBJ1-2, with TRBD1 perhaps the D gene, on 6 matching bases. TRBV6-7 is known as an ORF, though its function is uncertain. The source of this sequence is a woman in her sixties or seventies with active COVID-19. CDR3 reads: CASSYAGAGALANYGYTF. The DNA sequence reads TGTGCCAGCAGTTACGCTGGTGCAGGGGCATTAGCTAACTATGGCTACACCTTC.